This TCR beta chain was identified during a study of CD8+CD57+ T cells in acquired aplastic anemia (dated by TCRdb to 2017 to 2018). Looking at the study overall: DNA extracted from sorted CD4+ and CD8+ cells had a mean of around 3 ug, with a range of roughly 0.18 to 27.4 ug. CD8+CD57+ expansion was defined as a frequency above the mean frequency observed in healthy subjects. Paper-wide results and their limitations: Although roughly 29 CD8+ CDR3 sequences were shared by patients and controls, these sequences appeared highly expressed in patients and within the immunodominant clones of patients. Patients and healthy controls showed no significant difference in CD8+ Simpson's diversity (P=0.060).

There are 14 amino acids in the CDR3, from cysteine to phenylalanine inclusive. Only the CDR3 portion is preserved as DNA: 42 bases, with reading frame beginning at the first base. Relative to germline, V is missing 6 bases and J is missing 2 bases, with 5 bases of the junction outside any gene match. From a lookup of the germline V gene, CDR1 and CDR2 are SNHLY and FYNNEI. With respect to this clonotype: The antigen this receptor binds is unknown. Within one base of it there is no much larger clone, and no base qualities were kept.

Genomic DNA was used as template for profiling of TCR beta VDJ combinations and CDR3 sequences. An Illumina HiSeq 2000 was the platform used for TCR repertoire sequencing. From the authors' description of their analysis: Repertoires were assessed using TRBV/TRBJ rearrangement plots, CDR3 size and DJ length profiles, and Simpson's diversity index. The most abundant DNA sequence in the deep sequencing data was taken as the immunodominant clone. CDR3 amino acid sequences were screened for sharing across subjects and compared with published repertoires and the VDJdb database. The public reads were run again by TCRdb, first through fastp at Q25 and then through MiXCR, and only productive beta chains were kept. CDR3 protein duplicates are merged, each entry listing the most common genes and DNA. For this entry, the V and J calls and clone size follow TCRdb and not the study's own pipeline. Recorded for this sample are 120,000 or so distinct CDR3 sequences; about two fifths of them occurred a single time. The top ten clonotypes cover about 3% of the sample.

Patients chosen for sequencing had shown expansion of CD8+CD57+ cells by flow cytometry. Severe acquired aplastic anemia was diagnosed in all patients according to International Study of Aplastic Anemia and Agranulocytosis and Camitta criteria. Patients had received no therapy at the time of blood sampling. In this study, sorted CD4+ and CD8+ T cells from the blood of healthy subjects and of severe aplastic anemia patients had their TCR repertoires deep-sequenced. Patients were enrolled under clinicaltrials.gov protocols 00001620, 01623167, 00001397, 00071045, 00081523 and 00961064 in the USA. Ficoll-Paque density gradient centrifugation was used to isolate peripheral blood mononuclear cells. Before DNA extraction, CD4+ and CD8+ T cells were sorted by FACS or by magnetic beads.

The receptor comes from a human donor with aplastic anemia. The sequencing input was sorted CD4+, CD8+, or CD8+CD57+ T cells (not recorded which) from PBMCs. The rearranged segments are TRBV2 and TRBJ2-7; 9 central nucleotides agree with TRBD1. The DNA sequence reads TGTGCCAGCAGACCCGGGACAGGGCCCTACGAGCAGTACTTC. It specifies CASRPGTGPYEQYF.